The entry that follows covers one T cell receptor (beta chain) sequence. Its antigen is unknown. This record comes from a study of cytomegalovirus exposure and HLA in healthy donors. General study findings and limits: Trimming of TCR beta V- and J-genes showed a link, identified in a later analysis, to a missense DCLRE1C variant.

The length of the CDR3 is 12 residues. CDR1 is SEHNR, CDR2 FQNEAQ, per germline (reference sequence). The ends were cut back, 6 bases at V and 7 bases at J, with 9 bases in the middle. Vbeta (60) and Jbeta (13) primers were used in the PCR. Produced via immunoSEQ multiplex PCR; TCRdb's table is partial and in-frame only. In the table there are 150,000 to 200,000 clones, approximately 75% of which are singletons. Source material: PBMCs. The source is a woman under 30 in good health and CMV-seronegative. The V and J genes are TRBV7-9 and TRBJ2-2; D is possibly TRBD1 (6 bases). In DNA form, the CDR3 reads TGTGCCAGCAGGGCACAGGGCGGGGAGCTGTTTTTT. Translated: CASRAQGGELFF.